The 25 T cell receptor beta chains below were found in one sample sequenced in a study of identical twins. TCRdb re-called the 5' RACE reads with MiXCR, one entry per CDR3 protein. Of about 720,000 distinct CDR3 sequences listed, roughly 18% are singletons. The sample also formed part of further work on T cells expressing NK-cell markers.

The specimen was PBMCs. The receptor source for this set is a woman aged 18-35 years in good health.

The chain recombines TRBV13 with TRBJ2-1; D is undetermined. Trimming removed 10 bases at V and 9 bases at J, with 13 bases between. This CDR3 has 11 residues. Germline CDR1 and CDR2: PRHDT and FYEKMQ (reference sequence). The chain's CDR3 is CATRLIGEQFF. CDR3 sequence (DNA): TGTGCCACACGCCTAATCGGTGAGCAGTTCTTC.

The chain links TRBV7-9 to TRBJ1-1; D might be TRBD1 (5 bases). CDR3 size: 13 residues. CDR1 is SEHNR and CDR2 is FQNEAQ in the germline V gene (reference sequence). Between the trimmed V and J ends, which lost 3 bases and 5 bases, there was a span of 10 bases. The CDR3, as DNA: TGTGCCAGCAGCTTTGAAGGGGCGACTGAAGCTTTCTTT. This codes for CASSFEGATEAFF.

V gene TRBV20-1 combines with J gene TRBJ2-6; tentative D call: TRBD1 (5 bases). This CDR3 comprises 17 residues. CDR1 and CDR2 (germline): DFQATT, SNEGSKA (reference sequence). The V end lost 3 bases, the J end lost 1 base, and 16 bases lay between the germline ends. The CDR3 sequence: CSASRQGSVSGANVLTF. Written as DNA, the CDR3 is TGCAGTGCTAGTAGGCAGGGCAGCGTGTCTGGGGCCAACGTCCTGACTTTC.

The chain links TRBV12-3 or TRBV12-4 to TRBJ1-5; 9 nucleotides line up with TRBD1. The CDR3 spans 16 residues. V lost 7 bases to trimming and J lost 3 bases; unmatched junction nucleotides: 10. The chain's CDR3 is CASTGTGTGNNQPQHF. CDR3 DNA sequence: TGTGCCAGCACCGGGACAGGGACCGGTAACAATCAGCCCCAGCATTTT.

The V call is TRBV5-1, the J call TRBJ2-5; 9 bases are a match to TRBD1. The CDR3 is 14 residues long. V gave up 4 bases and J gave up 5 bases; unmatched junction bases: 6. The germline CDR1 and CDR2 sequences are SGHRS and YFSETQ. Here the CDR3 DNA reads TGCGCCAGCAGCATAGGACAGGGGCGGGAGACCCAGTACTTC. It codes for CASSIGQGRETQYF. The variable domain in full, completed from reference TRBV5-1 and TRBJ2-5, reads KAGVTQTPRYLIKTRGQQVTLSCSPISGHRSVSWYQQTPGQGLQFLFEYFSETQRNKGNFPGRFSGRQFSNSRSEMNVSTLELGDSALYLCASSIGQGRETQYFGPGTRLLVL.

Many counts were recorded for this clonotype. The rearrangement uses TRBV20-1 and TRBJ2-3, with no clear D. V was pared by 5 bases and J by 3 bases, with 18 bases between. CDR3 length equals 15 residues. Germline V gives CDR1 DFQATT, CDR2 SNEGSKA (reference sequence). This chain's CDR3 is CSAVPGTLRTDTQYF. The CDR3 DNA reads as TGCAGTGCTGTTCCCGGCACTTTAAGAACAGATACGCAGTATTTT.

Comment on this clonotype: One end of the junction does not line up with germline, which may come from a read error. The DNA for the CDR3 is TGTACCAGCAGCTTAGATCTTGGGGTCCGTAATGAGCAGTTCTTC. It codes for CTSSLDLGVRNEQFF. This chain links TRBV11-2 with TRBJ2-1; D is unresolved. The CDR3 extends over 15 amino acids. Germline CDR1 and CDR2: SGHAT and FQNNGV.

This clonotype came up many times. The chain combines TRBV5-1 with TRBJ2-1, with 7 positions matching TRBD1. V trimming: 4 bases; J trimming: 15 bases; junction bases outside the gene matches: 13. The CDR3 consists of 13 residues. Germline V gives CDR1 SGHRS, CDR2 YFSETQ. The CDR3 sequence is CASSMGQINPPFF. The CDR3 DNA follows: TGCGCCAGCAGCATGGGACAGATTAATCCCCCGTTCTTC.

In DNA form, the CDR3 reads TGTGCCTGGACAGCGGGAGGGATGAATGAGCAGTTCTTC. Translation: CAWTAGGMNEQFF. The chain recombines TRBV30 with TRBJ2-1; 10 bases fit TRBD2. The germline CDR1 and CDR2 sequences are GTSNPN and SVGIG (reference sequence). V lost 4 bases and J lost 7; bases outside the gene matches: 4. The CDR3 loop spans 13 amino acids.

This clonotype was found a few times. The chain is built from TRBV3-1 and TRBJ2-1; the D gene is possibly TRBD1 (5 bases). Per germline, CDR1 LGHDT and CDR2 YNNKEL (reference sequence). The ends were cut back, 4 bases at V and 0 bases at J, with 13 bases in the middle. The CDR3 spans 16 residues. In nucleotides, the CDR3 is TGTGCCAGCAGCCTGCAGGGCGCCAGCTCCTACAATGAGCAGTTCTTC. Protein sequence: CASSLQGASSYNEQFF.

Many counts were recorded for this clonotype. Written as DNA, the CDR3 is TGTGCCAGCATAGGTACAGGGAACTATGGCTACACCTTC. It yields the protein CASIGTGNYGYTF. This chain links TRBV2 with TRBJ1-2; possibly TRBD1 for D (6 bases). Germline V gives CDR1 SNHLY, CDR2 FYNNEI. V was pared by 7 bases and J by 2 bases, with 11 bases between. The CDR3 totals 13 residues. Looking up the rest from reference TRBV2 and TRBJ1-2 gives the full variable domain: EPEVTQTPSHQVTQMGQEVILRCVPISNHLYFYWYRQILGQKVEFLVSFYNNEISEKSEIFDDQFSVERPDGSNFTLKIRSTKLEDSAMYFCASIGTGNYGYTFGSGTRLTVV.

The table lists this clonotype with a few counts. This rearrangement joins TRBV11-3 to TRBJ2-3; D is perhaps TRBD1 (5 bases). The germline gives CDR1 SGHNT, CDR2 YENEEA. V was cut by 1 base and J by 6 bases, with 17 bases left in between. The CDR3 length is 16 residues. The DNA for the CDR3 is TGTGCCAGCAGCTTAGTATTTGACAGTCAGCCCGATACGCAGTATTTT. Amino acids: CASSLVFDSQPDTQYF.

This clonotype was observed a handful of times. The chain has TRBV4-3 and TRBJ1-2; 8 bases agree with TRBD1. The CDR3 totals 18 residues. Germline CDR1 is LGHNA and CDR2 is YSLEER. V lost 4 bases to trimming and J lost 7 bases; unmatched junction nucleotides: 20. The CDR3 DNA reads TGCGCCAGCAGCCGAGGAACCGGGACAGGTACCCTTTTGGGTGGCTACACCTTC. Its protein product is CASSRGTGTGTLLGGYTF.

The rearrangement uses TRBV20-1 and TRBJ2-5; 7 bases are shared with TRBD2. V trimming: 1 base; J trimming: 0 bases; junction bases outside the gene matches: 2. Germline values: CDR1 DFQATT, CDR2 SNEGSKA (reference sequence). The CDR3 spans 14 residues. CDR3 DNA sequence: TGCAGTGCTAGAGCAGGGAGGGACCAAGAGACCCAGTACTTC. The encoded protein is CSARAGRDQETQYF.

Only a few counts were recorded for this clonotype. The V gene is TRBV5-1, the J gene TRBJ2-1; the D gene is possibly TRBD2 (5 bases). Germline CDR1 and CDR2: SGHRS and YFSETQ. The CDR3 runs 15 residues. Trimming took off 1 base at V and 12 bases at J, with 20 bases between the two ends. In DNA, the CDR3 is TGCGCCAGCAGCTTGCTGTCGGGATCCCCCTCCGGGCAGTTCTTC. It encodes CASSLLSGSPSGQFF.

The sample holds a few counts of this clonotype. The chain couples TRBV7-9 to TRBJ2-7; possible D gene TRBD1, 7 bases. Germline assignment: CDR1 SEHNR and CDR2 FQNEAQ (reference sequence). The CDR3 extends over 16 amino acids. Between the trimmed V and J ends, which lost 6 bases and 0 bases, there was a span of 18 bases. The CDR3 reads CASSLRAGGHSYEQYF. DNA for the CDR3: TGTGCCAGCAGTTTAAGGGCAGGGGGGCACTCCTACGAGCAGTACTTC.

The V and J genes are TRBV29-1 and TRBJ1-1, with D perhaps TRBD1 (5 bases). This CDR3 has 13 amino acids. In germline, CDR1 is SQVTM, CDR2 ANQGSEA. Between the trimmed V and J ends, which lost 6 bases and 4 bases, there was a span of 15 bases. This chain's CDR3 is CSVWPQEGTEAFF. DNA of the CDR3: TGCAGCGTGTGGCCACAGGAGGGCACTGAAGCTTTCTTT.

The CDR3 protein is CASSYSTRGQTSYEQYF. DNA for the CDR3: TGTGCCAGCAGTTACTCGACTAGGGGACAGACCTCCTACGAGCAGTACTTC. The chain couples TRBV6-5 to TRBJ2-7; a weak D match, TRBD1 (7 bases). CDR3 length equals 17 residues. The V and J ends lost 0 bases and 0 bases respectively, with 15 bases between them. CDR1 MNHEY and CDR2 SVGAGI come from the germline V gene.

V usage is TRBV24-1 and J usage is TRBJ2-5; D unclear. This CDR3 region has 13 residues. V was clipped by 5 bases and J by 0 bases, with 6 bases between them. Per germline, CDR1 KGHDR and CDR2 SFDVKD. The CDR3 sequence is CATSGPYQETQYF. CDR3 nucleotide sequence: TGTGCCACCAGTGGACCGTACCAAGAGACCCAGTACTTC.

This clonotype was found many times. The chain has TRBV9 and TRBJ2-7, with 8 bases fitting TRBD2. CDR1 and CDR2 from the germline V gene are SGDLS and YYNGEE. The trim removed 0 bases at V and 0 bases at J, leaving 2 bases unmatched. The CDR3 extends over 15 amino acids. The CDR3 bases are TGTGCCAGCAGCGTAGGCAGCGGGAGCTCCTACGAGCAGTACTTC. It is translated as CASSVGSGSSYEQYF.

The rearrangement uses TRBV29-1 and TRBJ2-2, with TRBD2 matching over 7 bases. V shed 5 bases and J 5 bases; nucleotides not matched to a gene: 8. Germline V lookup: CDR1 SQVTM, CDR2 ANQGSEA. This CDR3 region has 14 residues. CDR3 loop: CSVRRLRETGELFF. CDR3 DNA sequence: TGCAGCGTTCGACGATTGCGGGAGACCGGGGAGCTGTTTTTT.

V usage is TRBV27 and J usage is TRBJ1-6; the D gene is possibly TRBD1 (5 bases). CDR1 is MNHEY and CDR2 is SMNVEV in the germline V gene (reference sequence). Trimming stripped 2 bases from V and 10 bases from J, with 18 bases between. The CDR3 totals 16 residues. The CDR3 DNA sequence: TGTGCCAGCAGTTTAATCAGGGACTCCAAGGGGTCACCCCTCCACTTT. Its translation is CASSLIRDSKGSPLHF.

This chain connects TRBV29-1 to TRBJ2-1, with no clear D. V gave up 6 bases and J gave up 9 bases, with 15 bases separating them. There are 12 residues in the CDR3. Germline lookup yields CDR1 SQVTM and CDR2 ANQGSEA. CDR3: CSVTEPRVEQFF. CDR3 coding DNA: TGCAGCGTGACGGAGCCCCGGGTTGAGCAGTTCTTC.

This clonotype came up many times. The chain recombines TRBV10-3 with TRBJ2-3; possibly TRBD2 for D (5 bases). Trimming took 3 bases from V and 0 from J, leaving 7 bases between them. This CDR3 contains 14 residues. CDR1 is ENHRY and CDR2 is SYGVKD in the germline V gene. The CDR3 region has the DNA TGTGCCATCAGTGACTCGGGGAGCACAGATACGCAGTATTTT. Translation gives CAISDSGSTDTQYF.

This clonotype was observed a handful of times. This rearrangement joins TRBV20-1 to TRBJ1-1, with D possibly matching TRBD1 (6 bases). Germline lookup yields CDR1 DFQATT and CDR2 SNEGSKA (reference sequence). V lost 5 bases and J lost 1, with 14 bases in between. The CDR3 is made up of 14 amino acids. As DNA, the CDR3 is TGCAGTGCTCAACGGGGGCACCAGAACACTGAAGCTTTCTTT. It translates to CSAQRGHQNTEAFF.